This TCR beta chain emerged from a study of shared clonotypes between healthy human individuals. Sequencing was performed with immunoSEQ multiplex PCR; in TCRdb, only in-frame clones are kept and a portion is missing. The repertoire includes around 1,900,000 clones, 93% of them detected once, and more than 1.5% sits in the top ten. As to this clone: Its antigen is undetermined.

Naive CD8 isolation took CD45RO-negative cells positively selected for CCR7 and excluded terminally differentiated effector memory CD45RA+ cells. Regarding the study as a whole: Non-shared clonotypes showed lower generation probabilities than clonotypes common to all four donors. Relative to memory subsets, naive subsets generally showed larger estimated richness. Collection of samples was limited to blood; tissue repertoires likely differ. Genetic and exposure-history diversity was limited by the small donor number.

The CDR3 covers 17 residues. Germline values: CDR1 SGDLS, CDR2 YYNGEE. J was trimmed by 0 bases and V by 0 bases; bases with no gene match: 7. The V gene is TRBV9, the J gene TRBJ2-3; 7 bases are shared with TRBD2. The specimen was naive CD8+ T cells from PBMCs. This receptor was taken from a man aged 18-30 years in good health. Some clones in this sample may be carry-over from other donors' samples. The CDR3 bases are TGTGCCAGCAGCGTAGGGGTCGGGCGGGAGAGCACAGATACGCAGTATTTT. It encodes CASSVGVGRESTDTQYF.